The clone carrying this TCR beta chain showed up many times. This sample stems from a study of identical twins. Unique molecular identifiers were in the cDNA, with template-switch universal primer binding. Using its own MiXCR run on the 5' RACE reads, TCRdb lists one record per CDR3 protein. The data contain 500,000 to 650,000 distinct CDR3 sequences, 7.1% of them seen just once; the ten biggest clones take up 1.6%. The CDR3 consists of 13 residues. Deletions cut 5 bases from V and 7 bases from J, with 14 bases between. Germline V gene lookup returns CDR1 WNHNN and CDR2 SYGVQD (reference sequence). These same records also appear under a second study, on yellow fever vaccine responses in identical twins.

The chain employs TRBV10-1 and TRBJ2-5, with D perhaps given as TRBD1 or TRBD2 (5 bases each). The receptor was isolated from a woman younger than 30 in good health. The sequenced sample was PBMCs. Here the CDR3 reads CASSQDSLATQYF. CDR3 DNA sequence: TGCGCCAGCAGTCAAGACAGTCTAGCGACCCAGTACTTC.